Below are 7 T cell receptor beta chains sequenced from a single sample in a study of T cell responses to AZD1222 COVID-19 vaccine. The method was immunoSEQ multiplex PCR; TCRdb's version includes in-frame clones alone and lacks a portion of them. The sample lists some 120,000 clones, around 90% seen once, with about 8.8% in the top ten. The sample in question was peripheral blood, obtained on day 0 of AZD1222 vaccination. The origin of the receptors is an adult in good health.

The CDR3 region has the DNA TGTGCCAGCAGCACTGGGCCGGGACAGGTATATGGCTACACCTTC. Residues: CASSTGPGQVYGYTF. The rearrangement joins TRBV28 to TRBJ1-2; 8 bases map to TRBD1. The germline CDR1 and CDR2 sequences are MDHEN and SYDVKM. This CDR3 is 15 amino acids long. V gave up 6 bases and J gave up 5 bases; unmatched junction bases: 11.

The chain uses TRBV19 and TRBJ2-2; D is undetermined. This CDR3 contains 14 residues. The germline V and J ends were trimmed by 7 bases and 0 bases, with 9 bases remaining between them. Germline assignment: CDR1 LNHDA and CDR2 SQIVND (reference sequence). The CDR3 here is CASMGSPNTGELFF. CDR3 bases: TGTGCCAGTATGGGATCCCCGAACACCGGGGAGCTGTTTTTT.

This chain connects TRBV7-2 to TRBJ1-2; a weak D match, TRBD1 (6 bases). The germline V and J ends were trimmed by 4 bases and 6 bases, with 21 bases remaining between them. The CDR3 is made up of 16 amino acids. Germline assignment: CDR1 SGHTA and CDR2 FQGNSA. CDR3 loop: CASSSDRGGRGHGYTF. The CDR3 region has the DNA TGTGCCAGCAGCTCGGACCGCGGGGGCAGGGGCCATGGCTACACCTTC.

This chain joins TRBV7-2 and TRBJ2-7; D is unresolved. From germline, CDR1 is SGHTA and CDR2 FQGNSA. V dropped 5 bases and J dropped 2 bases, with 10 bases sitting between them. The CDR3 loop spans 13 amino acids. This chain's CDR3 is CASSPPVAYEQYF. The DNA for the CDR3 is TGTGCCAGCAGCCCTCCCGTAGCCTACGAGCAGTACTTC.

A remark on this clone: Within the sample, other DNA sequences also encode this same CDR3. The chain is built from TRBV5-1 and TRBJ1-2, with 7 bases that match TRBD1. The CDR3 totals 14 residues. The ends lost 0 bases at V and 5 bases at J; junction bases unmatched: 4. Germline CDR1 SGHRS, CDR2 YFSETQ. The chain's CDR3 is CASSLDGTAYGYTF. As DNA, the CDR3 is TGCGCCAGCAGCTTGGATGGGACAGCATATGGCTACACCTTC.

The rearrangement uses TRBV7-7 and TRBJ2-5; D could derive from TRBD1 or TRBD2 (5 bases each). The V gene's germline CDR1 is SSHAT and CDR2 FNYEAQ (reference sequence). This CDR3 has 21 amino acids. With 1 base removed from V and 0 bases from J, the gap between germline ends came to 27 bases. The CDR3 spells CASSLVDGELSGLGNQETQYF. The DNA for the CDR3 is TGTGCCAGCAGCTTAGTGGACGGTGAGTTGTCGGGGCTGGGGAACCAAGAGACCCAGTACTTC.

This chain uses TRBV4-1 with TRBJ2-5, with 8 bases lining up with TRBD1. The CDR3 contains 16 residues. Germline V lookup: CDR1 MGHRA, CDR2 YSYEKL. V trimming: 1 base; J trimming: 6 bases; junction bases outside the gene matches: 10. CDR3 residues: CASSQGAGAGGKTQYF. CDR3 DNA: TGCGCCAGCAGCCAAGGGGCAGGGGCAGGGGGCAAGACCCAGTACTTC.